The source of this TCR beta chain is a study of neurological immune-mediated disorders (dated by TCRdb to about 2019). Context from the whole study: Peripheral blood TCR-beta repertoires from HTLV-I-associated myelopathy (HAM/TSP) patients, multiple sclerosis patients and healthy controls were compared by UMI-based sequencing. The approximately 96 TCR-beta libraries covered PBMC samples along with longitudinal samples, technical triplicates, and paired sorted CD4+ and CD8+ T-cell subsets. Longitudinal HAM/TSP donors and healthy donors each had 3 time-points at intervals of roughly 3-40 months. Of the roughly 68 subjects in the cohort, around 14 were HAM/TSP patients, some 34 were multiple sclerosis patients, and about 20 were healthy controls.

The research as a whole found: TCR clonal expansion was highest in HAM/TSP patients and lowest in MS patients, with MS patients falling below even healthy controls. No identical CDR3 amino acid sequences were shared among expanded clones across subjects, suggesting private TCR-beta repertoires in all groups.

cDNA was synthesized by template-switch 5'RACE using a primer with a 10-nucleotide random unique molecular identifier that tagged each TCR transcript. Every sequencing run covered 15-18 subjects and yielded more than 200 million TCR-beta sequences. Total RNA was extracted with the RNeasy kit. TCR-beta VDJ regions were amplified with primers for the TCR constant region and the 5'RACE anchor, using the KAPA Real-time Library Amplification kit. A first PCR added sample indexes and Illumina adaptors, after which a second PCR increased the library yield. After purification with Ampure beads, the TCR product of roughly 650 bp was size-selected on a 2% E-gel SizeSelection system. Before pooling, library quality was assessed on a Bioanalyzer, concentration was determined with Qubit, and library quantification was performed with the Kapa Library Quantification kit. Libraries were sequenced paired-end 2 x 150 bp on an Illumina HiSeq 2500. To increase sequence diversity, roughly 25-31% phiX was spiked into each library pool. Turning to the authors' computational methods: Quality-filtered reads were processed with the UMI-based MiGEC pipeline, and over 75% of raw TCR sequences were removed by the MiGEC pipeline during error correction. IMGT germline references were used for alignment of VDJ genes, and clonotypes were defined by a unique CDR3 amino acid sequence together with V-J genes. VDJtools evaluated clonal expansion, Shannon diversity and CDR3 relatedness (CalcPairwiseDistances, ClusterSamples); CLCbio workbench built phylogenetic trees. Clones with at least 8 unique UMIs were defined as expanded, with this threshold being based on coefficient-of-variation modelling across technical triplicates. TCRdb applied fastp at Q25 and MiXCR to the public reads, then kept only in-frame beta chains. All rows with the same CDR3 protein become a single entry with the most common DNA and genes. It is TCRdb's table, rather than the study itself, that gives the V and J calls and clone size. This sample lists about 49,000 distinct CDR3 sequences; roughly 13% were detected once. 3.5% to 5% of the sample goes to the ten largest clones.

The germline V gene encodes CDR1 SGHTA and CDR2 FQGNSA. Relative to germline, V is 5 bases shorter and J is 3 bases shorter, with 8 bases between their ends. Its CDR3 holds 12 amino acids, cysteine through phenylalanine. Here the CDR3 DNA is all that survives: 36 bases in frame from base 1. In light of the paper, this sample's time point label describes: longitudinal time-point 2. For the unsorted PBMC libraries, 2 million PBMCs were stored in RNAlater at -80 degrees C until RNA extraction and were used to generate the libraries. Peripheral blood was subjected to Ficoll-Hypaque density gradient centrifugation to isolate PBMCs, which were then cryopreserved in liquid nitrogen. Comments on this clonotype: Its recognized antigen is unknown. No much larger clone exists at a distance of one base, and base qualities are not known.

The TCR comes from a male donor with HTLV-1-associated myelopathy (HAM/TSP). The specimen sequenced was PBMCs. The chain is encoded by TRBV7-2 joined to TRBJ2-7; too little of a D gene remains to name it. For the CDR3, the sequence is CASSLSLYEQYF. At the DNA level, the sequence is TGTGCCAGCAGCCTATCCCTCTACGAGCAGTACTTC.